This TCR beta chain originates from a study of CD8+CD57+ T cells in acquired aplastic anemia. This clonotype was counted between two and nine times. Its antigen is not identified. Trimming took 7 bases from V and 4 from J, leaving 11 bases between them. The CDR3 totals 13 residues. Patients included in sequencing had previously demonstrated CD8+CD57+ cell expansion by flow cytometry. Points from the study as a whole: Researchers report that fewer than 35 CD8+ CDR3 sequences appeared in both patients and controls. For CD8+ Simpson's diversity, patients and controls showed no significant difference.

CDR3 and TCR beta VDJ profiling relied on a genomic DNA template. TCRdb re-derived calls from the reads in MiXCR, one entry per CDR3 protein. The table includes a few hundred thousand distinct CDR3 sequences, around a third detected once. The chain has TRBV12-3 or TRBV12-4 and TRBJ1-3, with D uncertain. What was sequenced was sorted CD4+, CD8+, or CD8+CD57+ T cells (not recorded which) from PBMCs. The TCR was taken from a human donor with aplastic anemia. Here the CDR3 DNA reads TGTGCCAGCATTTTTTCAAACGGAAACACCATATATTTT. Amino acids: CASIFSNGNTIYF.